The TCR beta chain described here comes from a study of cytomegalovirus exposure and HLA in healthy donors. PCR involved 60 Vbeta and 13 Jbeta primers. The table came from immunoSEQ multiplex PCR; TCRdb's copy has only in-frame clones and leaves some out. This table has 200,000 or so clones, roughly 77% appearing once. Germline lookup yields CDR1 SEHNR and CDR2 FQNEAQ (reference sequence). V was pared by 5 bases and J by 5 bases, with 4 bases of the junction left unmatched. The CDR3 loop spans 15 amino acids. Points from the study as a whole: Later on, analysis showed that most CMV-associated TCR beta chains appeared to be HLA-restricted.

In this sample, this clone turned up a few times. Its antigen is unidentified. J is TRBJ2-7 and V is TRBV7-9; 15 bases map to TRBD2. The sequence was obtained from a male donor in good health and CMV-seropositive. Specimen: PBMCs. CDR3 region: CASSRTSGRADEQYF. The CDR3 DNA sequence: TGTGCCAGCAGCCGGACTAGCGGGAGGGCCGACGAGCAGTACTTC.